This T cell receptor beta chain was profiled in a study of shared clonotypes between healthy human individuals (dated by TCRdb to between 2020 and 2021). About the investigation overall: A couple of women and three men aged 18 to 49 years were included in the cohort. For each donor, CD4 naive and CD4 memory were each run on three plates, CD8 naive on two plates, and CD8 memory on one plate. The study deeply sequenced blood TCR repertoires of roughly five healthy adults to estimate repertoire size and the extent of clonotype sharing between individuals. To increase sequencing depth and limit assay-specific biases, TCR repertoire library preparation and sequencing were carried out by different laboratories using diverse techniques. Leukapheresis yielded between about 0.85 and 10 billion PBMCs per donor.

Study-wide conclusions, independent of this receptor: Sharing across a few donors was observed for approximately 5% of naive CD4, over 3% of naive CD8, about 2.3% of memory CD4, and around 0.4% of memory CD8 clonotypes. Compared with non-shared clonotypes, clonotypes shared by all four sorted-subset donors had higher generation probabilities. Even with the large sequencing depth, rarefaction of the sorted-subset datasets indicated that sequencing was incomplete. Naive subsets generally had larger estimated clonotype richness than memory subsets did. The small number of donors limited the genetic and exposure-history diversity represented. Pairwise subsampling led to the expectation that sequencing depth would affect the degree of clonotype sharing among donors. Sampling was limited to blood, and TCR repertoires in tissue likely differ from TCR repertoires in blood.

Donors were healthy HIV-negative adults with no recently reported acute infections or vaccinations. Every donor was a Caucasian adult residing in Nashville, Tennessee, USA. Magnetic negative selection was used to enrich CD4+ T cells, after which naive cells were positively selected on CD45RA and the negative fraction became the memory subset. After blood collection by leukapheresis, PBMCs were isolated using Ficoll-Histopaque density gradient centrifugation and then cryopreserved in the vapor phase of liquid nitrogen. Purity and quantity of every magnetically sorted T cell population were checked by analytical flow cytometry. Each sorted fraction had its genomic DNA isolated and then quantified by UV absorbance on a Nanodrop 2000c. Using the deep immunoSEQ assay, multiplex PCR amplified TCR CDR3 regions from genomic DNA. Extracted genomic DNA from each cell subset was spread evenly across all wells of several immunoSEQ 96-well plates, with each plate serving as a replicate. For sorted subsets, around 200 ng genomic DNA, equal to tens of thousands of T cell genomes, was loaded into each replicate PCR. The purified libraries were quantified using a Qubit 3.0 fluorometer, sized with a Bioanalyzer 2100, and then quantified again using the KAPA Library Quantification kit. A separate single-read 150-cycle Illumina NextSeq 550 flow cell was used to sequence each immunoSEQ 96-well plate. In the source study's methods: Because only junctional sequences without quality scores were contained in the immunoSEQ output, filtering matching that applied to full-length reads could not be performed. Sequences were annotated with PyIR, a Python wrapper for IgBLAST v1.9, and V/J genes and CDR3 were assigned using IMGT germline references. Reads were filtered out if the reads had weak V/J assignments (E-value above 1e-6), no CDR3, stop codons, out-of-frame junctions, or ambiguous translated residues. V3J clonotypes were defined as sequences sharing an identical inferred V gene, J gene, and CDR3 amino acid sequence. Percentage overlap between repertoires was calculated by dividing the number of shared unique clonotypes by the size of the smaller repertoire. Three approaches were used to assess repertoire richness: RTK rarefaction, the Chao1 estimator, and Recon v2.1 estimates of unobserved clonotypes. Generation probabilities for all TCRbeta clonotypes obtained by the gDNA method from a handful of donors were computed using OLGA. TCRdb retrieved this table from immuneACCESS and kept in-frame rearrangements only. Not all clones are present; in checked studies, unresolved V genes account for under half, and no reason is known for the remainder. The V and J calls and clone size are taken from that table; D and trimming were inferred from the DNA. The sample profile shows about 960,000 clones; over 60% of them were found once. The ten largest make up over 1.3% of the sample.

Comment on this clone: No cognate antigen has been identified for it. Within one base of it there is no much larger clone, and no base qualities were kept.

The specimen sequenced was memory CD4+ T cells sorted from blood. Sample cell subset or site, as interpreted from the label and publication: CD45RA-negative fraction. The TCR comes from a young man in good health.

The CDR3 corresponds to CASSYIGGAYNEQFF. The DNA reads TGTGCCAGCAGTTACATCGGGGGGGCGTACAATGAGCAGTTCTTC. The chain couples TRBV6-6 to TRBJ2-1; a stretch of 8 junction bases matches TRBD2. The germline V gene encodes CDR1 MNHNY and CDR2 SVGAGI (reference sequence). Reading from cysteine to phenylalanine, the CDR3 counts 15 amino acids. Only the CDR3 part of the read is kept: 45 bases, read in frame from the first base. Trimmed from V: 2 bases; trimmed from J: 4 bases; junction bases lacking a gene match: 4.